This note documents a single T cell receptor (beta chain) sequence. These data belong to a study of shared clonotypes between healthy human individuals. Genomic DNA belonging to each subset was distributed in equal measure over several immunoSEQ plates. Using immunoSEQ multiplex PCR, the repertoire was profiled, and TCRdb retains in-frame clones only, with some absent. This sample has about 340,000 clones, with over 70% found just once. The CDR3 covers 16 residues. CDR1 is SEHNR and CDR2 is FQNEAQ in the germline V gene (reference sequence). V shed 5 bases and J 1 base; nucleotides not matched to a gene: 9.

This chain uses TRBV7-9 with TRBJ1-1; 8 nucleotides line up with TRBD1. The sequence was obtained from a man younger than 45 in good health. Material: memory CD4+ T cells sorted from blood. The subset was: CD45RA-negative fraction. This chain's CDR3 is CASSPLTGTGNTEAFF. The CDR3 DNA follows: TGTGCCAGCAGCCCTCTTACCGGGACAGGGAACACTGAAGCTTTCTTT.